The 25 T cell receptor beta chains presented below share a single source sample, sequenced in a study of cytomegalovirus exposure and HLA in healthy donors. The repertoire was sequenced with immunoSEQ multiplex PCR; TCRdb's copy has only in-frame clones and lacks some. The sample carries under 150,000 clones, roughly 81% recorded once. The sequencing sample was made of PBMCs. Every receptor here comes from a woman in her twenties or thirties in good health and CMV-seronegative.

This chain connects TRBV19 to TRBJ2-7, with 9 bases lining up with TRBD1. The CDR3 spans 15 residues. After removal of 5 bases from V and 5 bases from J, the junction contained 10 bases not matched to a gene. The germline gives CDR1 LNHDA, CDR2 SQIVND (reference sequence). The CDR3 DNA reads TGTGCCAGTAGTCTTAGGGGGACAGGGCAAGACGAGCAGTACTTC. This sequence encodes CASSLRGTGQDEQYF.

The rearrangement links TRBV18 to TRBJ1-3; no reliable D call. This CDR3 has 17 residues. Trimming cost V 2 bases and J 0 bases, with 14 bases left between them. Germline V gives CDR1 KGHSH, CDR2 LQKENI. CDR3 coding DNA: TGTGCCAGCTCACCAAGACTAAACCAAAACTCTGGAAACACCATATATTTT. Protein product: CASSPRLNQNSGNTIYF.

The genes are TRBV5-1 and TRBJ2-5; TRBD2 matches at 9 bases. Germline values: CDR1 SGHRS, CDR2 YFSETQ. The CDR3 totals 16 residues. Unmatched junction bases numbered 5, after V lost 0 bases and J lost 2 bases. The CDR3 region is CASSLGVAGEQETQYF. The CDR3 DNA reads TGCGCCAGCAGCTTGGGGGTAGCGGGGGAGCAAGAGACCCAGTACTTC.

The rearrangement joins TRBV19 to TRBJ2-2; 16 bases match TRBD2. The CDR3 length is 19 residues. In germline, CDR1 is LNHDA, CDR2 SQIVND (reference sequence). Unmatched junction bases numbered 9, after V lost 5 bases and J lost 3 bases. The CDR3 bases are TGTGCCAGTAGTTCTTCCGGGACTAGCGGGGGGGCCTACACCGGGGAGCTGTTTTTT. Protein sequence: CASSSSGTSGGAYTGELFF.

The rearrangement uses TRBV7-2 and TRBJ1-2, with 10 bases aligning to TRBD1. V trimming: 5 bases; J trimming: 6 bases; junction bases outside the gene matches: 9. CDR3 length: 15 amino acids. Germline V gene lookup returns CDR1 SGHTA and CDR2 FQGNSA. The CDR3 sequence: CASSRRQGAGHGYTF. CDR3 DNA: TGTGCCAGCAGCCGACGACAGGGGGCGGGTCATGGCTACACCTTC.

V is TRBV19 and J is TRBJ1-4; D perhaps matches TRBD1 (5 bases). The V gene's germline CDR1 is LNHDA and CDR2 SQIVND (reference sequence). Trimming took off 1 base at V and 4 bases at J, with 16 bases between the two ends. CDR3 size: 17 residues. The CDR3 region is CASSIVLAGQGNEKLFF. As DNA, the CDR3 is TGTGCCAGTAGTATAGTACTGGCGGGGCAGGGTAATGAAAAACTGTTTTTT.

This chain links TRBV7-6 with TRBJ1-2; the match to TRBD1 covers 10 bases. In germline, CDR1 is SGHVS, CDR2 FNYEAQ. V trimming: 3 bases; J trimming: 7 bases; junction bases outside the gene matches: 8. The CDR3 spans 15 residues. DNA for the CDR3: TGTGCCAGCAGCTTCCCCGGGACAGGGGCTCCTGGCTACACCTTC. This gives the protein CASSFPGTGAPGYTF.

The V call is TRBV7-9, the J call TRBJ1-1; D is undetermined. Germline CDR1 is SEHNR and CDR2 is FQNEAQ (reference sequence). The CDR3 has 13 amino acids. With 3 bases removed from V and 4 bases from J, the gap between germline ends came to 9 bases. CDR3 sequence: CASSFVSSTEAFF. CDR3 DNA: TGTGCCAGCAGCTTCGTTAGCAGCACTGAAGCTTTCTTT.

The CDR3 loop is CASSSRSNNEQFF. As DNA, the CDR3 is TGTGCCAGCAGCTCCCGGTCCAACAATGAGCAGTTCTTC. J is TRBJ2-1 and V is TRBV7-3; D call uncertain. CDR3 length: 13 residues. In germline, CDR1 is SGHTA, CDR2 FQGTGA. Deletions cut 4 bases from V and 5 bases from J, with 9 bases between.

This sequence joins TRBV5-5 and TRBJ2-4, with a possible D match to TRBD1 (5 bases). This CDR3 has 15 residues. Trimming cost V 0 bases and J 1 base, with 8 bases left between them. Germline lookup yields CDR1 SGHKS and CDR2 YYEKEE (reference sequence). This chain's CDR3 is CASSLVGAAKNIQYF. The CDR3 coding sequence is TGTGCCAGCAGCTTGGTAGGGGCGGCCAAAAACATTCAGTACTTC.

The V and J genes are TRBV2 and TRBJ1-2, with no clear D. V dropped 1 base and J dropped 14 bases, with 20 bases sitting between them. Per germline, CDR1 SNHLY and CDR2 FYNNEI. The CDR3 extends over 14 amino acids. The CDR3 is CASSEGKGRARHTF. The CDR3, as DNA: TGTGCCAGCAGTGAAGGGAAAGGGAGAGCCCGACATACCTTC.

The V call is TRBV6-5, the J call TRBJ1-2; 7 nucleotides match TRBD1. V trimming: 6 bases; J trimming: 4 bases; junction bases outside the gene matches: 14. The CDR3 has 16 amino acids. Germline CDR1 and CDR2: MNHEY and SVGAGI. The CDR3 DNA reads TGTGCCAGCAGCTACCGAGGGGGCCTAGCTGGCTATGGCTACACCTTC. As protein: CASSYRGGLAGYGYTF.

The rearrangement uses TRBV27 and TRBJ2-5, with D perhaps TRBD1 (6 bases). V was shortened by 5 bases and J by 2 bases, with 9 bases between the two germline ends. The CDR3 is made up of 13 amino acids. Germline lookup yields CDR1 MNHEY and CDR2 SMNVEV (reference sequence). Here the CDR3 reads CASSHREQETQYF. CDR3 nucleotide sequence: TGTGCCAGCAGTCACAGGGAGCAAGAGACCCAGTACTTC.

The chain links TRBV5-1 to TRBJ2-4, with 7 bases that match TRBD1. The V gene's germline CDR1 is SGHRS and CDR2 YFSETQ. V was pared by 4 bases and J by 6 bases, with 10 bases of the junction left unmatched. There are 15 residues in the CDR3. CDR3 sequence: CASSPEGAPSNIQYF. The CDR3 region has the DNA TGCGCCAGCAGCCCTGAGGGGGCGCCATCAAACATTCAGTACTTC.

J is TRBJ1-2 and V is TRBV29-1, with a possible D match to TRBD1 (6 bases). V was cut by 7 bases and J by 4 bases, with 16 bases left in between. Germline values: CDR1 SQVTM, CDR2 ANQGSEA. The CDR3 covers 13 residues. The CDR3 sequence: CSALSTGFYGYTF. DNA of the CDR3: TGCAGCGCCCTGTCGACAGGATTCTATGGCTACACCTTC.

The chain links TRBV7-9 to TRBJ1-5; 7 nucleotides align to TRBD1. Germline V gene data show CDR1 as SEHNR and CDR2 as FQNEAQ (reference sequence). This CDR3 is built from 14 residues. V dropped 8 bases and J dropped 5; count of bases not matched to a gene: 9. The CDR3 DNA reads as TGTGCCAGCCTGAAACAGGGGCTAGATCAGCCCCAGCATTTT. Its protein is CASLKQGLDQPQHF.

The chain uses TRBV25-1 and TRBJ1-2; 7 nucleotides align to TRBD1. With 2 bases clipped from V and 3 bases from J, the junction kept 15 bases outside the gene matches. Germline V CDR1 and CDR2: MGHDK, SYGVNS. This CDR3 has 18 amino acids. In nucleotides, the CDR3 is TGTGCCAGCAGTGAAAGCTTGCCCGGGAGCACAGGGGACTATGGCTACACCTTC. Amino acids: CASSESLPGSTGDYGYTF.

V gene TRBV7-3 combines with J gene TRBJ1-5; 7 nucleotides agree with TRBD1. The trim removed 5 bases at V and 3 bases at J, leaving 22 bases unmatched. CDR1 SGHTA and CDR2 FQGTGA come from the germline V gene. The CDR3 length is 20 residues. This CDR3 is CASSHLLTGMTSLVNQPQHF. The CDR3 region has the DNA TGTGCCAGCAGCCACCTCCTGACAGGGATGACCTCCCTGGTCAATCAGCCCCAGCATTTT.

The genes are TRBV6-1 and TRBJ2-1; D is unresolved. V gave up 0 bases and J gave up 15 bases, with 12 bases separating them. Germline V lookup: CDR1 MNHNS, CDR2 SASEGT. CDR3 length: 12 residues. CDR3 amino acids: CASSEARRNGFF. The CDR3 DNA reads as TGTGCCAGCAGTGAAGCGCGGCGGAACGGGTTCTTC.

The chain combines TRBV9 with TRBJ1-2, with 8 nucleotides matching TRBD1. Germline V CDR1 and CDR2: SGDLS, YYNGEE. V gave up 3 bases and J gave up 4 bases; unmatched junction bases: 8. The CDR3 covers 15 residues. In DNA, the CDR3 is TGTGCCAGCAGCGCCTCCGGGACAGGCTTCTATGGCTACACCTTC. Protein: CASSASGTGFYGYTF.

J is TRBJ2-2 and V is TRBV2, with 7 bases that match TRBD2. Germline V gene lookup returns CDR1 SNHLY and CDR2 FYNNEI. Losses at the gene ends were 7 bases for V and 7 bases for J; bases not matched to a gene: 15. This CDR3 has 16 residues. CDR3 DNA: TGTGCCAGCACCCAAGGGGCAGGGAGGGAAGGCGGGGAGCTGTTTTTT. This codes for CASTQGAGREGGELFF.

The CDR3 DNA reads TGTGCCAGCAGTTATCCAGGTCCCGGGACATACGAGCAGTACTTC. Translated, it gives CASSYPGPGTYEQYF. The rearrangement uses TRBV28 and TRBJ2-7; D is perhaps TRBD1 (6 bases). Germline V gene data show CDR1 as MDHEN and CDR2 as SYDVKM. The CDR3 runs to 15 residues. Trimming pared 4 bases from V and 4 bases from J, leaving 17 bases between.

The chain combines TRBV6-6 with TRBJ1-2; D might be TRBD1 (6 bases). Trimming pared 2 bases from V and 4 bases from J, leaving 14 bases between. CDR3 length: 15 residues. Germline V gene lookup returns CDR1 MNHNY and CDR2 SVGAGI (reference sequence). The CDR3 bases are TGTGCCAGCAGTTACACCGCCACAGGGCTCTATGGCTACACCTTC. It translates to CASSYTATGLYGYTF.

This clone is a singleton in its sample. The genes are TRBV7-2 and TRBJ1-2; possible D gene TRBD1, 5 bases. Per the germline V gene, CDR1 is SGHTA and CDR2 is FQGNSA. The CDR3 spans 15 residues. With 5 bases removed from V and 5 bases from J, the gap between germline ends came to 18 bases. The CDR3 DNA sequence: TGTGCCAGCAGCCCAGGACCGGGGGGATGGTATGGCTACACCTTC. This encodes CASSPGPGGWYGYTF.

The chain is built from TRBV10-3 and TRBJ1-1, with no clear D. The CDR3 is 15 residues long. Trimming stripped 10 bases from V and 1 base from J, with 19 bases between. Germline assignment: CDR1 ENHRY and CDR2 SYGVKD. In DNA, the CDR3 is TGTGCCACAAACCCAACAGTAATGGAGAACACTGAAGCTTTCTTT. As protein: CATNPTVMENTEAFF.